Detailed here is one T cell receptor (beta chain). As yet, its antigen is unknown. Germline-derived CDR1 and CDR2 are SGDLS and YYNGEE. The CDR3 consists of 13 residues. Trimming left V 0 bases short and J 6 bases short, with 10 bases between. The repertoire was sequenced with immunoSEQ multiplex PCR; TCRdb's copy has only in-frame clones and lacks some. This sample has roughly 100,000 clones, with 91% found just once. The source of the sample is a study of T cell responses to AZD1222 COVID-19 vaccine. Overall study: Pooling of second doses given at about 4 or about 12 weeks was done. Findings and caveats of the study: The study identified only six AZD1222 recipients as seropositive at baseline. White British ancestry dominated among donors, who included more females, and clonal diversity was possibly underestimated. Close to half of spike-specific TCRs reportedly recognize unmutated variant regions.

The chain has TRBV9 and TRBJ2-7, with D unclear. The sequenced sample was peripheral blood, obtained on day 0 of AZD1222 vaccination. This receptor was identified in an adult in good health. CDR3 bases: TGTGCCAGCAGCGTAGGTGTTGGGCCCGAGCAGTACTTC. Its protein is CASSVGVGPEQYF. The full variable domain, rest sourced from reference TRBV9 and TRBJ2-7, is DSGVTQTPKHLITATGQRVTLRCSPRSGDLSVYWYQQSLDQGLQFLIQYYNGEERAKGNILERFSAQQFPDLHSELNLSSLELGDSALYFCASSVGVGPEQYFGPGTRLTVT.